The 22 T cell receptor beta chains presented below share a single source sample, sequenced in a study of patients and donors after allogeneic stem cell transplantation. TCRdb processed the RT-PCR reads anew with MiXCR; each CDR3 protein has one entry. The data hold under 170,000 distinct CDR3 sequences, with 37% observed a single time. Sequencing was carried out using blood, either unsorted or a sorted T cell fraction (not recorded which). These receptors came from a human donor who was either an allogeneic HSCT recipient or a stem cell or donor lymphocyte infusion donor (not recorded which). It is not recorded whose cells these are; they may come from a transplant donor.

The chain joins TRBV2 to TRBJ1-2; no reliable D call. Germline loops: CDR1 SNHLY, CDR2 FYNNEI. The CDR3 loop spans 14 amino acids. Trimming shortened V by 9 bases and J by 3 bases, and 17 bases separated the two germline ends. CDR3 in DNA: TGTGCCAGAGATGTCGGGGATGGGGACTATGGCTACACCTTC. This sequence encodes CARDVGDGDYGYTF. The full variable domain, rest sourced from reference TRBV2 and TRBJ1-2, is EPEVTQTPSHQVTQMGQEVILRCVPISNHLYFYWYRQILGQKVEFLVSFYNNEISEKSEIFDDQFSVERPDGSNFTLKIRSTKLEDSAMYFCARDVGDGDYGYTFGSGTRLTVV.

The gene calls are TRBV11-3 and TRBJ1-1; TRBD1 is a possible D gene (5 bases). Trimming took 4 bases from V and 1 from J, leaving 13 bases between them. From germline, CDR1 is SGHNT and CDR2 YENEEA. This CDR3 is 15 amino acids long. The CDR3 sequence: CASSSSGDGNTEAFF. For the CDR3, the DNA is TGTGCCAGCAGCTCCTCTGGGGACGGGAACACTGAAGCTTTCTTT.

The chain is built from TRBV9 and TRBJ2-2, with 9 nucleotides matching TRBD2. The V gene's germline CDR1 is SGDLS and CDR2 YYNGEE. The V segment lost 4 bases and the J segment 3 bases; nucleotides outside the gene matches: 7. The CDR3 has 16 residues. In DNA form, the CDR3 reads TGTGCCAGCAGCCTGGATCCTAGCGGGGACACCGGGGAGCTGTTTTTT. Translation: CASSLDPSGDTGELFF. Variable domain in full (rest from reference TRBV9 and TRBJ2-2): DSGVTQTPKHLITATGQRVTLRCSPRSGDLSVYWYQQSLDQGLQFLIQYYNGEERAKGNILERFSAQQFPDLHSELNLSSLELGDSALYFCASSLDPSGDTGELFFGEGSRLTVL.

The V call is TRBV11-1, the J call TRBJ1-6; D unclear. The CDR3 is 14 residues long. V was trimmed by 5 bases and J by 0 bases, leaving 5 bases between them. Germline V gene data show CDR1 as SGHAT and CDR2 as FQDESV (reference sequence). The CDR3 DNA reads as TGTGCCAGCAGCCAGGACTCCTATAATTCACCCCTCCACTTT. Its protein product is CASSQDSYNSPLHF.

The rearrangement links TRBV21-1 to TRBJ1-1. TRBV21-1 is listed as a pseudogene. The CDR3 covers 12 residues. The CDR3 nucleotides read TGTGCCAGCAGCAAACAGGTTCCTGAAGCTTTCTTT. Encoded protein: CASSKQVPEAFF.

The chain is built from TRBV25-1 and TRBJ2-3; tentative D call: TRBD2 (7 bases). V was pared by 6 bases and J by 2 bases, with 12 bases between. This CDR3 is built from 14 residues. CDR1 and CDR2 (germline): MGHDK, SYGVNS. CDR3 residues: CASSPGGLTDTQYF. CDR3 nucleotide sequence: TGTGCCAGCAGCCCCGGGGGGCTCACAGATACGCAGTATTTT.

V usage is TRBV6-5 and J usage is TRBJ1-3; TRBD1 matches 8 bases. Germline lookup yields CDR1 MNHEY and CDR2 SVGAGI. V trimming: 0 bases; J trimming: 2 bases; junction bases outside the gene matches: 9. The CDR3 is 18 amino acids. The CDR3: CASSYSPQGRGPGNTIYF. Written as DNA, the CDR3 is TGTGCCAGCAGTTACTCCCCCCAAGGCAGGGGGCCTGGAAACACCATATATTTT.

This clonotype appeared a few times. This chain links TRBV6-5 with TRBJ2-5, with no clear D. Germline V gene data show CDR1 as MNHEY and CDR2 as SVGAGI. The ends were cut back, 6 bases at V and 1 base at J, with 9 bases in the middle. This CDR3 contains 13 residues. CDR3 region: CASRQELQETQYF. DNA of the CDR3: TGTGCCAGCAGGCAGGAACTCCAAGAGACCCAGTACTTC.

The CDR3 here is CSVEAGYRSYNEQFF. In nucleotides, the CDR3 is TGCAGCGTTGAGGCAGGGTATAGGTCCTACAATGAGCAGTTCTTC. This chain connects TRBV29-1 to TRBJ2-1; TRBD1 might be the D (5 bases). Trimming cost V 3 bases and J 1 base, with 13 bases left between them. Germline V gene lookup returns CDR1 SQVTM and CDR2 ANQGSEA. CDR3 length equals 15 residues.

This clonotype was counted a few times. This sequence joins TRBV29-1 and TRBJ1-1; D is uncertain. The length of the CDR3 is 13 residues. Germline values: CDR1 SQVTM, CDR2 ANQGSEA. V lost 7 bases and J 1 base, leaving 13 bases between the germline ends. This CDR3 reads CSGRPAANTEAFF. CDR3 nucleotide sequence: TGCAGCGGAAGGCCGGCAGCGAACACTGAAGCTTTCTTT.

The CDR3 is CASGLVLTGELFF. CDR3 DNA: TGTGCCAGTGGACTCGTCCTCACCGGGGAGCTGTTTTTT. V gene TRBV7-6 combines with J gene TRBJ2-2, with D perhaps TRBD2 (5 bases). V was trimmed by 9 bases and J by 4 bases, leaving 12 bases between them. Germline assignment: CDR1 SGHVS and CDR2 FNYEAQ. This CDR3 contains 13 residues.

V is TRBV9 and J is TRBJ1-5; D remains ambiguous. Deletions cut 0 bases from V and 7 bases from J, with 8 bases between. Germline loops: CDR1 SGDLS, CDR2 YYNGEE. The CDR3 is 13 residues long. As DNA, the CDR3 is TGTGCCAGCAGCGTAGGAGGGCAGCAGCCCCAGCATTTT. This encodes CASSVGGQQPQHF.

The gene calls are TRBV29-1 and TRBJ1-1; no clear D gene. Trimming took off 4 bases at V and 1 base at J, with 10 bases between the two ends. The CDR3 runs 13 residues. Germline assignment: CDR1 SQVTM and CDR2 ANQGSEA. As DNA, the CDR3 is TGCAGCGTTGTCTGGGCAGGGAACACTGAAGCTTTCTTT. Its protein product is CSVVWAGNTEAFF.

In its sample, this clonotype was seen a few times. V is TRBV12-3 or TRBV12-4 and J is TRBJ1-2; D is undetermined. The CDR3 consists of 16 residues. V was pared by 5 bases and J by 4 bases, with 20 bases between. CDR3 DNA: TGTGCCAGCAGTCCCCAGGCGAACGCAGGCTCCTATGGCTACACCTTC. Protein: CASSPQANAGSYGYTF.

This clonotype has at least ten counts. The chain links TRBV5-5 to TRBJ1-1, with 7 bases fitting TRBD1. The CDR3 covers 12 residues. Per germline, CDR1 SGHKS and CDR2 YYEKEE (reference sequence). The ends lost 5 bases at V and 6 bases at J; junction bases unmatched: 4. As DNA, the CDR3 is TGTGCCAGCAGGAATACAGGGGCTGAAGCTTTCTTT. It codes for CASRNTGAEAFF. The entire variable domain, with the rest obtained from reference TRBV5-5 and TRBJ1-1, is as follows: DAGVTQSPTHLIKTRGQQVTLRCSPISGHKSVSWYQQVLGQGPQFIFQYYEKEERGRGNFPDRFSARQFPNYSSELNVNALLLGDSALYLCASRNTGAEAFFGQGTRLTVV.

This chain uses TRBV12-3 or TRBV12-4 with TRBJ2-1, with TRBD2 identical over 9 bases. With V trimmed by 6 bases and J by 5 bases, 8 bases remained unmatched. The CDR3 is 15 amino acids. CDR3 DNA sequence: TGTGCCAGCAGACCCAGCGGGGGGTTTCACAATGAGCAGTTCTTC. This translates into CASRPSGGFHNEQFF.

This chain joins TRBV5-1 and TRBJ1-1; no clear D gene. V was shortened by 0 bases and J by 3 bases, with 9 bases between the two germline ends. The CDR3 sequence is 14 residues long. Germline lookup yields CDR1 SGHRS and CDR2 YFSETQ. The CDR3 nucleotides are TGCGCCAGCAGCTTGGCGGCGGATTACACTGAAGCTTTCTTT. Residues: CASSLAADYTEAFF.

This clonotype came up a few times. This rearrangement joins TRBV5-6 to TRBJ1-6; D is unclear. From germline, CDR1 is SGHDT and CDR2 YYEEEE. The CDR3 consists of 14 residues. V was trimmed by 0 bases and J by 6 bases, leaving 7 bases between them. Here the CDR3 DNA reads TGTGCCAGCAGCTTGGGGTTGGGTAATTCACCCCTCCACTTT. Translated, it gives CASSLGLGNSPLHF.

This clonotype was counted a few times. The chain joins TRBV28 to TRBJ1-2; D unresolved. The length of the CDR3 is 14 residues. Trimming took 2 bases from V and 4 from J, leaving 11 bases between them. CDR1 is MDHEN and CDR2 is SYDVKM in the germline V gene. CDR3 coding DNA: TGTGCCAGCAGTTTAGAAGTGAGGGTCTATGGCTACACCTTC. It is translated as CASSLEVRVYGYTF.

A few counts support this clonotype. J is TRBJ2-2 and V is TRBV7-2; 13 nucleotides align to TRBD2. The V gene's germline CDR1 is SGHTA and CDR2 FQGNSA. This CDR3 region has 20 residues. The V and J ends lost 2 bases and 4 bases, in that order; junction bases with no gene match: 13. CDR3 in amino acids: CASSLSPGLAGPRSTGELFF. The CDR3 bases are TGTGCCAGCAGCTTATCTCCGGGACTAGCGGGGCCGAGGAGCACCGGGGAGCTGTTTTTT. Combining the CDR3 with reference TRBV7-2 and TRBJ2-2 gives the whole variable domain GAGVSQSPSNKVTEKGKDVELRCDPISGHTALYWYRQSLGQGLEFLIYFQGNSAPDKSGLPSDRFSAERTGGSVSTLTIQRTQQEDSAVYLCASSLSPGLAGPRSTGELFFGEGSRLTVL.

This clonotype was seen a handful of times. This chain uses TRBV12-3 or TRBV12-4 with TRBJ1-5, with 8 bases that match TRBD1. V dropped 0 bases and J dropped 9; count of bases not matched to a gene: 7. This CDR3 is built from 15 residues. The CDR3 spells CASSLANRGVGPQHF. As DNA, the CDR3 is TGTGCCAGCAGTTTAGCGAACAGGGGGGTAGGGCCCCAGCATTTT.

Concerning this clonotype itself: The junction differs from germline at one of its ends, possibly a read error. The chain recombines TRBV15 with TRBJ2-7; TRBD1 aligns across 7 bases. The germline V gene encodes CDR1 LNHNV and CDR2 YYDKDF (reference sequence). The CDR3 extends over 14 amino acids. In DNA, the CDR3 is TGTGCCACCAGCGCTCGACAGGGCTCCCACGAGCAGTACTTC. It is translated as CATSARQGSHEQYF.